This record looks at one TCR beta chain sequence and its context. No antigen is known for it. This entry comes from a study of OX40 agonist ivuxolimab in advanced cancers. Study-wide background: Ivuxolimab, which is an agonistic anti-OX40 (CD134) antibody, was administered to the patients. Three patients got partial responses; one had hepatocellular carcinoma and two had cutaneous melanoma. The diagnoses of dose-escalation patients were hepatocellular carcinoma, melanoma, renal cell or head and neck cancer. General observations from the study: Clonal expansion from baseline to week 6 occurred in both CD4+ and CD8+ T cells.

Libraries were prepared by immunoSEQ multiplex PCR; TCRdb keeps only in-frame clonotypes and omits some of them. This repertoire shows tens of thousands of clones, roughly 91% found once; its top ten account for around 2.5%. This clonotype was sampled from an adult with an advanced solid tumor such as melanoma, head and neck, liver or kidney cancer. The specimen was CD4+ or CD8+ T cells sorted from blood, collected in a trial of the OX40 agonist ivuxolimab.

The CDR3: CASSHLGGERRYEQYF. Here the CDR3 DNA reads TGTGCCAGCAGCCATTTGGGGGGGGAACGCCGCTACGAGCAGTACTTC. V gene TRBV5-4 combines with J gene TRBJ2-7; 7 bases align to TRBD2. The CDR3 sequence is 16 residues long. The trim removed 4 bases at V and 3 bases at J, leaving 13 bases unmatched. Per the germline V gene, CDR1 is SGHNT and CDR2 is YYREEE (reference sequence).